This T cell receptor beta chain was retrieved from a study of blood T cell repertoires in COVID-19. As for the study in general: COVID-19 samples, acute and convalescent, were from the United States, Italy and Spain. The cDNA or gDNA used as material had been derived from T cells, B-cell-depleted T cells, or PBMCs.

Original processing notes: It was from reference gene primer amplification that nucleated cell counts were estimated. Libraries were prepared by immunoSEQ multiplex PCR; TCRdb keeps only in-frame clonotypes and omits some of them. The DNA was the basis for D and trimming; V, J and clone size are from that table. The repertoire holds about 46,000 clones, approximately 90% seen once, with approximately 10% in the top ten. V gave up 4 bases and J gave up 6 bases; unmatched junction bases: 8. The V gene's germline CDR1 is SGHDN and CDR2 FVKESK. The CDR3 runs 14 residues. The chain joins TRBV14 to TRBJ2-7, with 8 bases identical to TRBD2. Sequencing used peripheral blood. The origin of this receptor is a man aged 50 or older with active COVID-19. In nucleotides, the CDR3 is TGTGCCAGCAGCCTGGGAGCGGGGGCTCTCGAGCAGTACTTC. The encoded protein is CASSLGAGALEQYF. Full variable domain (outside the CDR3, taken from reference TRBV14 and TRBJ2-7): EAGVTQFPSHSVIEKGQTVTLRCDPISGHDNLYWYRRVMGKEIKFLLHFVKESKQDESGMPNNRFLAERTGGTYSTLKVQPAELEDSGVYFCASSLGAGALEQYFGPGTRLTVT.